A single sample is the source of the 20 T cell receptor beta chains below, sequenced in a study of tumor-infiltrating lymphocytes in primary liver carcinoma. Making TCR beta cDNA involved around 520 ng total RNA and a constant-region primer. Three nested multiplex PCR rounds, a slightly modified ARM-PCR method, built the TCR beta libraries. The first two PCR rounds used TRBV1-TRBV30 primers with a Cbeta primer, around 10 cycles each. TCRdb reprocessed the multiplex PCR reads with MiXCR, giving one entry per CDR3 protein. The sample carries 300,000 to 400,000 distinct CDR3 sequences, almost 65% recorded once. Germline DNA was also extracted, and blood RNA derived from unsorted whole blood. What was sequenced was peripheral blood. All receptors come from a man aged 35-49 years with primary liver carcinoma and hepatitis B virus infection.

In the case of this clonotype: It may be a read error: a sequence one base away is much more abundant. The chain uses TRBV6-1 and TRBJ1-1; D remains ambiguous. Germline CDR1 and CDR2: MNHNS and SASEGT. Between the trimmed V and J ends, which lost 6 bases and 1 base, there was a span of 12 bases. CDR3 length: 14 amino acids. The CDR3 loop reads CASRLVGWNTEAFF. The CDR3 DNA sequence: TGTGCCAGCAGATTAGTGGGATGGAACACTGAAGCTTTCTTT.

This chain joins TRBV11-2 and TRBJ2-3, with a possible D match to TRBD2 (6 bases). CDR3 length equals 16 residues. Germline V CDR1 and CDR2: SGHAT, FQNNGV. Deletions cut 7 bases from V and 2 bases from J, with 19 bases between. As DNA, the CDR3 is TGTGCCAGCAACTTCAGACTAGGAGAGCCCACAGATACGCAGTATTTT. Residues: CASNFRLGEPTDTQYF.

The chain recombines TRBV29-1 with TRBJ2-6; D is undetermined. Germline CDR1 is SQVTM and CDR2 is ANQGSEA. This CDR3 comprises 13 residues. The CDR3 reads CNIVVSGANVLTF. DNA for the CDR3: TGCAACATTGTCGTTTCTGGGGCCAACGTCCTGACTTTC.

Points on this clonotype: Since a much larger clone is just one base distant, this may be a read error. This chain uses TRBV6-6 with TRBJ2-1, with D tentatively TRBD2 (6 bases). The CDR3 is 12 residues long. Trimming took 8 bases from V and 13 from J, leaving 18 bases between them. Germline assignment: CDR1 MNHNY and CDR2 SVGAGI (reference sequence). CDR3 nucleotides: TGTGCCAGCGTTTCCCCGGGAGAGACCCAGTTCTTC. Translation: CASVSPGETQFF.

This clonotype was counted between two and nine times. This chain links TRBV11-2 with TRBJ1-1; TRBD1 matches 8 bases. There are 13 residues in the CDR3. Germline loops: CDR1 SGHAT, CDR2 FQNNGV. V gave up 6 bases and J gave up 4 bases; unmatched junction bases: 4. The CDR3: CASRSTGGTEAFF. In nucleotides, the CDR3 is TGTGCCAGCAGGTCTACAGGGGGCACTGAAGCTTTCTTT.

Only one count was recorded for this clonotype. The junction departs from germline at one end; a sequencing error may be responsible. This chain links TRBV11-2 with TRBJ2-5; 13 bases align to TRBD2. This CDR3 comprises 15 residues. CDR1 and CDR2 from the germline V gene are SGHAT and FQNNGV. The CDR3 nucleotides are TGCGCCAGCAGCTTACAACTAGCGGGAGGGGATACCCAGTACTTC. Its translation: CASSLQLAGGDTQYF. The full variable domain, with the rest looked up from reference TRBV11-2 and TRBJ2-5, is EAGVAQSPRYKIIEKRQSVAFWCNPISGHATLYWYQQILGQGPKLLIQFQNNGVVDDSQLPKDRFSAERLKGVDSTLKIQPAKLEDSAVYLCASSLQLAGGDTQYFGPGTRLLVL.

Of note for this clonotype: A much more abundant neighbour one base away suggests this may be a read error. The V gene is TRBV11-1, the J gene TRBJ2-7; possible D gene TRBD1, 5 bases. CDR1 SGHAT and CDR2 FQDESV come from the germline V gene (reference sequence). The CDR3 runs 12 residues. Trimming took off 8 bases at V and 4 bases at J, with 12 bases between the two ends. The CDR3 sequence is CASGAQGYEQYF. The CDR3 bases are TGTGCCAGCGGCGCCCAGGGATACGAGCAGTACTTC. Together with reference TRBV11-1 and TRBJ2-7, the CDR3 gives the full variable domain: EAEVAQSPRYKITEKSQAVAFWCDPISGHATLYWYRQILGQGPELLVQFQDESVVDDSQLPKDRFSAERLKGVDSTLKIQPAELGDSAMYLCASGAQGYEQYFGPGTRLTVT.

This chain connects TRBV10-3 to TRBJ2-1; D is perhaps TRBD1 or TRBD2 (5 bases each). Per germline, CDR1 ENHRY and CDR2 SYGVKD. Trimming shortened V by 7 bases and J by 9 bases, and 28 bases separated the two germline ends. CDR3 length equals 17 residues. The CDR3 region is CAINVRSSPSGTSEQFF. Written as DNA, the CDR3 is TGTGCCATCAATGTACGTTCATCGCCTAGTGGGACGAGTGAGCAGTTCTTC.

This clonotype has only one observation. An end of the junction differs from the germline gene, which may be a read error. The CDR3 reads CGVEGWNFGYTF. Here the CDR3 DNA reads TGCGGCGTCGAGGGGTGGAACTTTGGCTACACCTTC. The rearrangement joins TRBV29-1 to TRBJ1-2; D possibly corresponds to TRBD1 (5 bases). Germline V lookup: CDR1 SQVTM, CDR2 ANQGSEA. The CDR3 is 12 residues long.

In the case of this clonotype: A much larger clone differs by one base, so this may be a read error. V usage is TRBV29-1 and J usage is TRBJ2-1; D not resolved. In germline, CDR1 is SQVTM, CDR2 ANQGSEA. This CDR3 region has 9 residues. The DNA of the CDR3 is TGCGGCGTTGAGCGTGAGCAGTTCTTC. Translated: CGVEREQFF.

About this clonotype: The junction departs from the called germline gene at one end, perhaps through a read error. The gene calls are TRBV6-1 and TRBJ1-2; weak D call: TRBD1 (5 bases). This CDR3 has 14 amino acids. The germline CDR1 and CDR2 sequences are MNHNS and SASEGT. Written as DNA, the CDR3 is TGTGCCAGCAGTGAACTTGCGGGACTCTATGACTACACCTTC. This gives the protein CASSELAGLYDYTF.

On this clonotype itself: This may stem from a read error, because a much larger clone lies one nucleotide away. V gene TRBV4-1 combines with J gene TRBJ2-1; D is perhaps TRBD2 (6 bases). The V gene's germline CDR1 is MGHRA and CDR2 YSYEKL. The CDR3 sequence is 10 residues long. Trimming removed 9 bases at V and 11 bases at J, with 11 bases between. Here the CDR3 DNA reads TGCGCCAGAAGCGCGGGACAGCAGTTCTTC. Protein product: CARSAGQQFF.

About this clonotype itself: At one end the junction does not follow the germline gene, possibly because of a read error. This chain links TRBV5-5 with TRBJ2-5; the D is unclear. Looked up from germline, CDR1 is SGHKS and CDR2 is YYEKEE (reference sequence). The CDR3 has 11 amino acids. The CDR3 DNA sequence: TGTGTCAGCAGTCGCCAAGAGACCAAGTACTTC. As protein: CVSSRQETKYF.

This clonotype was counted between two and nine times. This sequence joins TRBV7-9 and TRBJ2-1; TRBD1 aligns across 7 bases. With V trimmed by 0 bases and J by 9 bases, 8 bases remained unmatched. The CDR3 spans 15 residues. Germline V gives CDR1 SEHNR, CDR2 FQNEAQ (reference sequence). The CDR3 sequence: CASSLADDRVPEQFF. CDR3 DNA sequence: TGTGCCAGCAGCTTAGCGGACGACAGGGTACCTGAGCAGTTCTTC.

As to this clonotype: The CDR3 does not close with the conserved phenylalanine or tryptophan, likely indicating a read error. The genes are TRBV4-1 and TRBJ2-7; D might be TRBD2 (6 bases). CDR1 and CDR2 (germline): MGHRA, YSYEKL. The CDR3 is 12 residues long. V lost 4 bases, J lost 5 bases, and 9 bases lay in between. The CDR3 bases are TGCGCCAGCAGCCCAGGGAGGAACGAGCAGTACCTC. It specifies CASSPGRNEQYL.

To note about this clonotype: This clone may be a read error of a much larger clone one base away. V usage is TRBV10-3 and J usage is TRBJ1-5; no reliable D call. Trimming took off 5 bases at V and 5 bases at J, with 10 bases between the two ends. Per the germline V gene, CDR1 is ENHRY and CDR2 is SYGVKD. The CDR3 contains 13 residues. CDR3 amino acids: CAISPGSDQPQHF. Written as DNA, the CDR3 is TGTGCCATCAGTCCAGGCAGTGATCAGCCCCAGCATTTT.

This clonotype showed up just once. The gene calls are TRBV2 and TRBJ2-2; D gene ambiguous. The V end lost 4 bases, the J end lost 2 bases, and 5 bases lay between the germline ends. The CDR3 loop spans 13 amino acids. Germline CDR1 is SNHLY and CDR2 is FYNNEI. The CDR3: CASSVGNTGELFF. For the CDR3, the DNA is TGTGCCAGCAGTGTTGGAAACACCGGGGAGCTGTTTTTT.

Details on this clonotype: A junction end diverges from the germline sequence, so it may reflect a read error. The rearrangement uses TRBV5-6 and TRBJ1-2, with D uncertain. The CDR3 has 12 residues. Germline V gene sequence: CDR1 SGHDT, CDR2 YYEEEE. The CDR3 sequence is CASSLPMSGVIF. CDR3 in DNA: TGTGCCAGCAGCCTTCCTATGTCGGGTGTCATCTTC.

As regards this clonotype: This may stem from a read error, because a much larger clone lies one nucleotide away. V and J are TRBV6-5 and TRBJ2-3; no definite D call. Germline lookup yields CDR1 MNHEY and CDR2 SVGAGI. The CDR3 sequence is 12 residues long. Trimming removed 10 bases from V and 6 bases from J, with 14 bases in between. The CDR3: CATSCGGDTQYF. The CDR3 coding sequence is TGTGCCACCAGCTGTGGTGGGGATACGCAGTATTTT.

This chain links TRBV11-2 with TRBJ2-7; D is uncertain. Trimming took 6 bases from V and 6 from J, leaving 15 bases between them. The CDR3 is made up of 13 amino acids. Per germline, CDR1 SGHAT and CDR2 FQNNGV. CDR3 DNA sequence: TGTGCCAGCAGACTAAACCCCGGCCTCGAGCAGTACTTC. Protein: CASRLNPGLEQYF.